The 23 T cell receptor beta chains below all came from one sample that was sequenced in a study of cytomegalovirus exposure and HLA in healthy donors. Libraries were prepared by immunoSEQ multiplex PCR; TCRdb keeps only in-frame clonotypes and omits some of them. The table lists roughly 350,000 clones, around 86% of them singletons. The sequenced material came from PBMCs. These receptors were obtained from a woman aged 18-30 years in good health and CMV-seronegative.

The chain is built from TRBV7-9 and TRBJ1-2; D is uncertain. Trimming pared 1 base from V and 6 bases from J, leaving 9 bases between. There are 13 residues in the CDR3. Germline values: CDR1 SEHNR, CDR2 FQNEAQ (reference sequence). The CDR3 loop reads CASSLGEGHGYTF. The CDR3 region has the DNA TGTGCCAGCAGCTTAGGTGAGGGTCATGGCTACACCTTC.

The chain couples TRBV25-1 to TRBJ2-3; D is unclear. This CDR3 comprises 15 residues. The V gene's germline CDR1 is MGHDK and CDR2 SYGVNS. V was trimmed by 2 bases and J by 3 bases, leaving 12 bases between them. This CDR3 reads CASSEERSSTDTQYF. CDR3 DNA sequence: TGTGCCAGCAGTGAAGAGAGGAGCTCGACAGATACGCAGTATTTT.

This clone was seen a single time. The CDR3 here is CAISGGGPLLAKNIQYF. The CDR3 bases are TGTGCCATCAGTGGGGGGGGACCGCTCCTAGCCAAAAACATTCAGTACTTC. The gene calls are TRBV10-3 and TRBJ2-4; 7 positions agree with TRBD2. Germline V lookup: CDR1 ENHRY, CDR2 SYGVKD. V shed 4 bases and J 0 bases; nucleotides not matched to a gene: 9. The CDR3 is 17 amino acids.

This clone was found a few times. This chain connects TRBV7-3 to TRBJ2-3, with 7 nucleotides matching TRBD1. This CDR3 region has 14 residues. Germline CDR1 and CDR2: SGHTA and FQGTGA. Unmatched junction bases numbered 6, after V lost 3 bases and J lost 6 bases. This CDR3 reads CASSLTGQSDTQYF. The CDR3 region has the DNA TGTGCCAGCAGCTTGACGGGACAGAGCGATACGCAGTATTTT.

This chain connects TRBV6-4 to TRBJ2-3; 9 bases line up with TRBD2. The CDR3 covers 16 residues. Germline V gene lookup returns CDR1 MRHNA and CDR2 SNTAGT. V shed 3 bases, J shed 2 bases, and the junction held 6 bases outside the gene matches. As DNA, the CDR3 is TGTGCCAGCAGTGATGGGTCTAGCGGGAACACAGATACGCAGTATTTT. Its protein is CASSDGSSGNTDTQYF.

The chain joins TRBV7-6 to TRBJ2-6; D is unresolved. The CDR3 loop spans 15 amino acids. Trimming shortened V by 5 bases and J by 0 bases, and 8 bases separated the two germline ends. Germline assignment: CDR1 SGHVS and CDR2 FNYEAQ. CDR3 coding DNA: TGTGCCAGCAGCCTAGTCCGCTCTGGGGCCAACGTCCTGACTTTC. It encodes CASSLVRSGANVLTF. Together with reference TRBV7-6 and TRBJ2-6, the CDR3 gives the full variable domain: GAGVSQSPRYKVTKRGQDVALRCDPISGHVSLYWYRQALGQGPEFLTYFNYEAQQDKSGLPNDRFSAERPEGSISTLTIQRTEQRDSAMYRCASSLVRSGANVLTFGAGSRLTVL.

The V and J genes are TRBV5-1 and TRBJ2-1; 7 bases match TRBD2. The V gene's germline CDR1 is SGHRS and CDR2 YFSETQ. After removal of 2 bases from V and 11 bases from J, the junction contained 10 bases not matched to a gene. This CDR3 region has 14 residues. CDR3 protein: CASSFGTSGTQQFF. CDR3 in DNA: TGCGCCAGCAGCTTCGGGACCAGCGGGACTCAGCAGTTCTTC.

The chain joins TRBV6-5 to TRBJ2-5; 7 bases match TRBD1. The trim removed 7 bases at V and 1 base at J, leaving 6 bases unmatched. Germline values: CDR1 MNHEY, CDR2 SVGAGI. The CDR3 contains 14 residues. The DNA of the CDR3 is TGTGCCAGCACCCCTGACAGGGCCCAAGAGACCCAGTACTTC. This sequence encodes CASTPDRAQETQYF.

CDR3 nucleotides: TGTGCCAGCAGCTCAGCAGGGGGAGGGACCTACGAGCAGTACTTC. This translates into CASSSAGGGTYEQYF. The gene calls are TRBV7-2 and TRBJ2-7; D is tentatively TRBD1 or TRBD2 (7 bases each). The V end was cut by 4 bases, the J end by 2 bases, with 15 bases between. CDR3 length: 15 amino acids. CDR1 and CDR2 (germline): SGHTA, FQGNSA.

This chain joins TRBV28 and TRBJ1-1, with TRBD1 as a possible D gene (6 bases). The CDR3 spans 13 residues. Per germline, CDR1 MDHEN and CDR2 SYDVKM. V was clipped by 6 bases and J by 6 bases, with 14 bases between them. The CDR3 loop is CASRGQSGSEAFF. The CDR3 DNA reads TGTGCCAGCAGAGGACAGTCTGGGTCTGAAGCTTTCTTT.

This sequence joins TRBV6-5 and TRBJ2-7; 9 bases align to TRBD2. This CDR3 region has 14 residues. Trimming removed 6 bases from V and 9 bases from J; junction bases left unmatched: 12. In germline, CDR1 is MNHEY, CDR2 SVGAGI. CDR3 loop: CASRKGGLASGQYF. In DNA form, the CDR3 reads TGTGCCAGCAGGAAAGGGGGACTAGCAAGTGGGCAGTACTTC.

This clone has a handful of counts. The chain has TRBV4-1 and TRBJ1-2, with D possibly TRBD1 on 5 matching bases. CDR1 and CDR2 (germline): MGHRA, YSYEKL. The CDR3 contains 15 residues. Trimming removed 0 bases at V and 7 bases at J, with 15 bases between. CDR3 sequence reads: CASSQEPQGLGGYTF. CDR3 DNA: TGCGCCAGCAGCCAAGAGCCGCAGGGCCTGGGTGGCTACACCTTC.

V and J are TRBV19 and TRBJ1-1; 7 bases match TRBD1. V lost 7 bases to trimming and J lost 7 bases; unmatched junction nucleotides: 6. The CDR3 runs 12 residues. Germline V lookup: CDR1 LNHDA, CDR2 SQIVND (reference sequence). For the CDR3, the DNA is TGTGCCAGTACCGTACAGGGGAATGAAGCTTTCTTT. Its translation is CASTVQGNEAFF.

The CDR3 DNA sequence: TGTGCCAGCAGTTTAGAAAAGTCTAGGCGGTACCTACCCACAGATACGCAGTATTTT. This gives the protein CASSLEKSRRYLPTDTQYF. This chain joins TRBV27 and TRBJ2-3; no reliable D call. The V end lost 2 bases, the J end lost 2 bases, and 23 bases lay between the germline ends. This CDR3 spans 19 amino acids. CDR1 is MNHEY, CDR2 SMNVEV, per germline (reference sequence).

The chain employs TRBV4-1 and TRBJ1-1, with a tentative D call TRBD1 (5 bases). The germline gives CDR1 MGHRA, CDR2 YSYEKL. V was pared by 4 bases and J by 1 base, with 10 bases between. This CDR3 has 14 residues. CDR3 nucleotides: TGCGCCAGCAGCCTTTCAAGGGGGAACACTGAAGCTTTCTTT. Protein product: CASSLSRGNTEAFF.

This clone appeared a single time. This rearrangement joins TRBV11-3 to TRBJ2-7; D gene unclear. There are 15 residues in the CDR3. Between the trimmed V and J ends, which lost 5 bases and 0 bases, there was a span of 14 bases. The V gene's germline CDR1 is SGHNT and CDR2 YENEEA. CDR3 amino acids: CASSHTPFSSYEQYF. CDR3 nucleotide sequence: TGTGCCAGCAGCCATACCCCATTCAGCTCCTACGAGCAGTACTTC.

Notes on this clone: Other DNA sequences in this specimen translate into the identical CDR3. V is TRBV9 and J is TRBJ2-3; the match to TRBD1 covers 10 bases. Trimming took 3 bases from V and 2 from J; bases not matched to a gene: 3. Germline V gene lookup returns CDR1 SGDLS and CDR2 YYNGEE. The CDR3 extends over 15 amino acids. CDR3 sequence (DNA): TGTGCCAGCAGCGCGAGACAGGGGGCCACAGATACGCAGTATTTT. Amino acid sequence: CASSARQGATDTQYF.

The CDR3 DNA reads as TGCGCCAGCAGCCAAGTTGATAGCCCTAACACCGGGGAGCTGTTTTTT. Residues: CASSQVDSPNTGELFF. This sequence joins TRBV4-3 and TRBJ2-2; D not certain. The CDR3 runs 16 residues. V was cut by 1 base and J by 2 bases, with 11 bases left in between. The germline V gene encodes CDR1 LGHNA and CDR2 YSLEER.

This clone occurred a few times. DNA for the CDR3: TGCGCCAGCAGCTTGGTGGCGAGCGGAGGCCCCTACGAGCAGTACTTC. The encoded protein is CASSLVASGGPYEQYF. V usage is TRBV5-1 and J usage is TRBJ2-7; perhaps TRBD2 as D (5 bases). Trimming pared 0 bases from V and 2 bases from J, leaving 15 bases between. This CDR3 comprises 16 residues. The germline V gene encodes CDR1 SGHRS and CDR2 YFSETQ. Supplemented by reference TRBV5-1 and TRBJ2-7, the full variable domain reads KAGVTQTPRYLIKTRGQQVTLSCSPISGHRSVSWYQQTPGQGLQFLFEYFSETQRNKGNFPGRFSGRQFSNSRSEMNVSTLELGDSALYLCASSLVASGGPYEQYFGPGTRLTVT.

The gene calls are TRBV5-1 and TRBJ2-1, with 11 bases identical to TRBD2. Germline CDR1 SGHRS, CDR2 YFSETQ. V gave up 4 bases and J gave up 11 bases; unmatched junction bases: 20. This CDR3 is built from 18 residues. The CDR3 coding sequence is TGCGCCAGCAGCGCGAGCCCGACGACTAGCGGGATAGGTTCTAAGCAGTTCTTC. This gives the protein CASSASPTTSGIGSKQFF.

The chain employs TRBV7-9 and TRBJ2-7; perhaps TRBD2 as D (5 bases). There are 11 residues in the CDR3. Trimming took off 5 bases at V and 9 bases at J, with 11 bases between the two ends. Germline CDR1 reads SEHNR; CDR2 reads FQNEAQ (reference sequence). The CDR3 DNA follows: TGTGCCAGCAGCAAAGGTCGGGGGCAGTACTTC. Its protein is CASSKGRGQYF.

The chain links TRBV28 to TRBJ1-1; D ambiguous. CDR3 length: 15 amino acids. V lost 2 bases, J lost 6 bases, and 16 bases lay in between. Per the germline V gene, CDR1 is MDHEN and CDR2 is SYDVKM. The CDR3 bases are TGTGCCAGCAGTTTAATTAGCGAAGGTGTATCTGAAGCTTTCTTT. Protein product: CASSLISEGVSEAFF.

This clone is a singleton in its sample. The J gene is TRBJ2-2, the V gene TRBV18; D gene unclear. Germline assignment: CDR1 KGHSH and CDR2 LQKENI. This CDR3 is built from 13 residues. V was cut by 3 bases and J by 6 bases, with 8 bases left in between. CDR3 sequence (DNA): TGTGCCAGCTCACCGACTTGGGCCGGGGAGCTGTTTTTT. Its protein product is CASSPTWAGELFF.